This T cell receptor beta chain was observed in a study of blood T cells in healthy people across ages. Notes on the study in general: Those diversity estimates obtained from one million T cells were thought to be underestimates. A strong correlation was seen between TCR beta diversity and naive T cell percentage.

Aged roughly 6 to 100, donors were systemically healthy Caucasians from Russia. Next came a second PCR, run for about 6 to 11 cycles, which used a sample-barcoded 5' primer along with a J-beta primer mix. TCRdb reprocessed the 5' RACE reads via MiXCR and lists one record per CDR3 protein. The table includes 1.4 million or so distinct CDR3 sequences, approximately 42% detected once. The CDR3 has 11 residues. With 7 bases clipped from V and 9 bases from J, the junction kept 6 bases outside the gene matches. The germline V gene encodes CDR1 SQVTM and CDR2 ANQGSEA. As concerns this clonotype: What it recognizes is unknown.

This sequence was found in a woman under 30 in good health. The rearrangement joins TRBV29-1 to TRBJ2-1, with TRBD2 matching over 7 bases. Material for sequencing was blood. The CDR3 is CSAAGVGEQFF. The CDR3 DNA reads TGCAGCGCCGCGGGAGTTGGTGAGCAGTTCTTC.